This T cell receptor beta chain was obtained from a study of breast tumors, draining lymph nodes, adjacent tissues. From the multiplex PCR reads, TCRdb called clonotypes with MiXCR, one entry per CDR3 protein. The repertoire holds 150,000 to 200,000 distinct CDR3 sequences, with about 30% as singletons. Germline V gives CDR1 SGDLS, CDR2 YYNGEE. V lost 4 bases and J lost 4, with 15 bases in between. This CDR3 region has 16 residues. Samples came from axillary lymph nodes draining the breast cancer. Sequencing was performed on axillary lymph node tissue. The chain couples TRBV9 to TRBJ2-6, with a possible D match to TRBD1 (5 bases). This receptor was taken from a female donor with breast cancer. Some clones in this sample may be carry-over from other donors' samples. The CDR3 bases are TGTGCCAGCAGCACCCGGGTGGACACCGGGGCCAACGTCCTGACTTTC. It translates to CASSTRVDTGANVLTF.